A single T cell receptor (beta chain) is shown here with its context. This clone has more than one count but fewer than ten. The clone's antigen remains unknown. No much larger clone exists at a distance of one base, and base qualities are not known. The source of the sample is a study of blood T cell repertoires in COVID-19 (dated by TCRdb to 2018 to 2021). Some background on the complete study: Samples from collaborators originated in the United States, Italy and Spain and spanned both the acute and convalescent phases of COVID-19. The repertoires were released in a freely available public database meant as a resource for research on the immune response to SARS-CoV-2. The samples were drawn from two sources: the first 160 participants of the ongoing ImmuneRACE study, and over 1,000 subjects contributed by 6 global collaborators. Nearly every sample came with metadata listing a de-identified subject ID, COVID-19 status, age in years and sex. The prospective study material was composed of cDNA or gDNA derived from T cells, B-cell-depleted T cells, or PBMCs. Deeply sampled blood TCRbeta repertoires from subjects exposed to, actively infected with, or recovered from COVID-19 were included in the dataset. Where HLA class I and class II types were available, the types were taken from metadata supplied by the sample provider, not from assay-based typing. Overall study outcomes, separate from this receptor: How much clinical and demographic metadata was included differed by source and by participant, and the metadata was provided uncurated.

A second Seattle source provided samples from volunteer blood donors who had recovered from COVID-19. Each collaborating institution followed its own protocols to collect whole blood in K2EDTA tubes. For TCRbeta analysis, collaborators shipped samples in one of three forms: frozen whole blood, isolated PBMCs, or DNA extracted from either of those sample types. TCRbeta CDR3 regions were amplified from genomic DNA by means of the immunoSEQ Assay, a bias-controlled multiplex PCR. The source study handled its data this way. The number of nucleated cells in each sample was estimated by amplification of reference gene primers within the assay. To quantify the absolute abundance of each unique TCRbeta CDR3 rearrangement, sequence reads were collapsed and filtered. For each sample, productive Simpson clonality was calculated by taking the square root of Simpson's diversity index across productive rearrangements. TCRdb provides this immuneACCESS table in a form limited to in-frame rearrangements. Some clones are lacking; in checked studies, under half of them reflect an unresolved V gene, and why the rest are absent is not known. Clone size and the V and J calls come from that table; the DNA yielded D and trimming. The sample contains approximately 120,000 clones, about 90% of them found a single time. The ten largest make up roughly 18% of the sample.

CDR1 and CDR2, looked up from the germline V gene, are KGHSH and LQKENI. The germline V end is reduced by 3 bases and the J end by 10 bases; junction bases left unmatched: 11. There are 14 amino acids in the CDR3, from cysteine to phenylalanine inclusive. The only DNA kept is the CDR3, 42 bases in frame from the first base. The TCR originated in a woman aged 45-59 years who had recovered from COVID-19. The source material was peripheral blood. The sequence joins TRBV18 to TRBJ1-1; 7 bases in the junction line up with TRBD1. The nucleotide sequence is TGTGCCAGCTCACCCGCTAATAGGGCAGGGGGAGCTTTCTTT. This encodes CASSPANRAGGAFF.